Detailed here is one T cell receptor beta chain. Its antigen is not identified. The CDR3 consists of 15 residues. V trimming: 4 bases; J trimming: 4 bases; junction bases outside the gene matches: 5. Looked up from germline, CDR1 is LNHDA and CDR2 is SQIVND (reference sequence). The data stem from a study of cytomegalovirus exposure and HLA in healthy donors. Study-level results: The availability of immune exposure information extended only to CMV serostatus. V- and J-gene trimming in TCR beta was tied to a missense DCLRE1C variant by an analysis performed later.

The primer mix had 60 Vbeta and 13 Jbeta primers. Some clones are missing from TCRdb's copy, which holds only in-frame ones; the method was immunoSEQ multiplex PCR. The profile shows fewer than 110,000 clones, approximately 79% of them singletons. Donors showed nominal health when sampled, although they likely had unrecorded immune exposures. The source of this sequence is a man aged 50 to 60 in good health and CMV-seropositive. The chain employs TRBV19 and TRBJ2-7; 12 positions agree with TRBD1. Sequences were obtained from PBMCs. The CDR3 protein is CASSRGTGGSYEQYF. For the CDR3, the DNA is TGTGCCAGTAGTAGGGGGACAGGGGGCTCGTACGAGCAGTACTTC.